One sample yielded the 30 T cell receptor beta chains listed below, sequenced in a study of Graves' ophthalmopathy and Graves' hyperthyroidism. Transcripts of RNA were the source for amplifying TCR beta CDR3 regions. Second-round multiplex PCR followed a first-round RT-PCR using HTBI primers. TCRdb passed the multiplex PCR reads through MiXCR, listing each CDR3 protein once. There are about 620,000 distinct CDR3 sequences in the sample; 20% to 25% occur only once, and approximately 6.5% lies in the top ten. Sample: peripheral blood. These receptors all come from a woman in her late teens or twenties with stable Graves' hyperthyroidism. Some clones in this sample may be carry-over from other donors' samples.

This chain connects TRBV29-1 to TRBJ2-5; D call uncertain. The CDR3 contains 13 residues. Per germline, CDR1 SQVTM and CDR2 ANQGSEA. V was cut by 2 bases and J by 3 bases, with 10 bases left in between. The CDR3 region has the DNA TGCAGCGTTGAATTTGCAGAGAAAGAGACCCAGTACTTC. Its protein product is CSVEFAEKETQYF.

V and J are TRBV6-1 and TRBJ2-7; D is possibly TRBD1 (5 bases). The CDR3 loop spans 15 amino acids. Per germline, CDR1 MNHNS and CDR2 SASEGT. The V and J ends lost 5 bases and 6 bases respectively, with 20 bases between them. For the CDR3, the DNA is TGTGCCAGCAGTCCCCCCCAGGGTTTCGGCCTCGAGCAGTACTTC. As protein: CASSPPQGFGLEQYF.

The chain carries TRBV12-3 or TRBV12-4 and TRBJ1-2, with 8 bases lining up with TRBD1. The CDR3 runs to 14 residues. V shed 5 bases and J 6 bases; nucleotides not matched to a gene: 8. CDR3 sequence: CASSPGQGSDGYTF. The CDR3 region has the DNA TGTGCCAGCAGTCCAGGACAGGGCAGTGATGGCTACACCTTC.

This clonotype was detected only a few times. The CDR3 nucleotides read TGTGCCAGCAGTTTTCACCTTACGGAAGCTAACTATGGCTACACCTTC. This encodes CASSFHLTEANYGYTF. V usage is TRBV28 and J usage is TRBJ1-2; D is uncertain. Trimming left V 3 bases short and J 0 bases short, with 14 bases between. The CDR3 is 16 amino acids. Germline loops: CDR1 MDHEN, CDR2 SYDVKM.

This sequence joins TRBV30 and TRBJ2-5; D not resolved. Germline V gene sequence: CDR1 GTSNPN, CDR2 SVGIG (reference sequence). CDR3 length: 13 residues. The V gene lost 1 base and the J gene lost 1 base, with 7 bases spanning the gap. Here the CDR3 reads CAWSDDLQETQYF. DNA for the CDR3: TGTGCCTGGAGTGACGACCTCCAAGAGACCCAGTACTTC.

This clonotype was seen more than once but under ten times. The chain carries TRBV14 and TRBJ1-2; possibly TRBD1 for D (5 bases). In germline, CDR1 is SGHDN, CDR2 FVKESK. The V end was cut by 1 base, the J end by 4 bases, with 19 bases between. The CDR3 length is 17 residues. The CDR3 protein is CASSQGLRGSGLYGYTF. DNA of the CDR3: TGTGCCAGCAGCCAAGGTCTACGGGGCTCGGGCCTCTATGGCTACACCTTC.

This clonotype was recorded at least ten times. The rearrangement links TRBV6-5 to TRBJ2-5; 14 nucleotides agree with TRBD2. The germline V gene encodes CDR1 MNHEY and CDR2 SVGAGI. The CDR3 length is 16 residues. V shed 2 bases, J shed 4 bases, and the junction held 3 bases outside the gene matches. The CDR3 loop reads CASSYRGLAGGETQYF. In DNA, the CDR3 is TGTGCCAGCAGTTACCGTGGACTAGCGGGGGGAGAGACCCAGTACTTC.

Only a few counts were recorded for this clonotype. V is TRBV10-3 and J is TRBJ1-2; D is perhaps TRBD1 (5 bases). The CDR3 loop spans 16 amino acids. CDR1 and CDR2 from the germline V gene are ENHRY and SYGVKD. Trimming took 2 bases from V and 4 from J, leaving 17 bases between them. The CDR3 DNA reads TGTGCCATCAGTGAGAAGGGGAGTCGCGTCAGCTATGGCTACACCTTC. It translates to CAISEKGSRVSYGYTF.

This clonotype was counted a few times. With a much larger clone just one base away, this may be a read error. CDR3 residues: CANSLGHSGPPSEQYF. CDR3 nucleotides: TGTGCCAACAGCTTAGGTCACAGTGGGCCCCCCTCGGAGCAGTACTTC. J is TRBJ2-7 and V is TRBV11-2, with D unresolved. Germline V gene lookup returns CDR1 SGHAT and CDR2 FQNNGV. This CDR3 is built from 16 residues.

CDR3 DNA sequence: TGTGCCAGCACCATAGGGGGCTCTAATGGTGGCTACACCTTC. Encoded protein: CASTIGGSNGGYTF. V and J are TRBV12-3 or TRBV12-4 and TRBJ1-2; 7 positions agree with TRBD1. V gave up 7 bases and J gave up 7 bases; unmatched junction bases: 12. This CDR3 has 14 residues.

This clonotype appeared many times. The chain couples TRBV28 to TRBJ2-7; 9 positions match TRBD2. Trimming took 9 bases from V and 0 from J; bases not matched to a gene: 12. The CDR3 runs 16 residues. Per germline, CDR1 MDHEN and CDR2 SYDVKM. The CDR3 spells CASSGPSGTSSYEQYF. CDR3 nucleotides: TGTGCCAGTTCCGGGCCTAGCGGGACGAGCTCCTACGAGCAGTACTTC.

The V and J genes are TRBV5-1 and TRBJ2-5; the D gene is possibly TRBD1 (6 bases). Germline loops: CDR1 SGHRS, CDR2 YFSETQ. Trimming stripped 2 bases from V and 4 bases from J, with 12 bases between. This CDR3 comprises 14 residues. The CDR3 here is CASSLLQGPETQYF. The DNA for the CDR3 is TGCGCCAGCAGCTTACTTCAGGGGCCAGAGACCCAGTACTTC.

This clonotype occurred a few times. The chain joins TRBV3-1 to TRBJ1-2, with TRBD1 identical over 7 bases. CDR1 and CDR2 (germline): LGHDT, YNNKEL (reference sequence). V was pared by 0 bases and J by 3 bases, with 13 bases of the junction left unmatched. The CDR3 is made up of 18 amino acids. The CDR3 protein is CASSQDRAGGNVDYGYTF. In DNA form, the CDR3 reads TGTGCCAGCAGCCAAGATCGGGCAGGGGGTAACGTCGACTATGGCTACACCTTC.

This clonotype came up many times. The V gene is TRBV12-5, the J gene TRBJ1-5; D is possibly TRBD1 (6 bases). The V and J ends lost 4 bases and 7 bases respectively, with 23 bases between them. This CDR3 region has 17 residues. Germline CDR1 reads LGHNT; CDR2 reads FRNRAP. In DNA, the CDR3 is TGTGCTAGTGGTTCGTCGCAGGGGTCCCGGACGGGGCAGCCCCAGCATTTT. Protein sequence: CASGSSQGSRTGQPQHF. Together with reference TRBV12-5 and TRBJ1-5, the CDR3 gives the full variable domain: DARVTQTPRHKVTEMGQEVTMRCQPILGHNTVFWYRQTMMQGLELLAYFRNRAPLDDSGMPKDRFSAEMPDATLATLKIQPSEPRDSAVYFCASGSSQGSRTGQPQHFGDGTRLSIL.

The chain joins TRBV6-1 to TRBJ1-2; no definite D call. Trimming took off 5 bases at V and 2 bases at J, with 9 bases between the two ends. Germline V CDR1 and CDR2: MNHNS, SASEGT. This CDR3 has 13 amino acids. The CDR3 nucleotides read TGTGCCAGCAGTCAGCATAGAAACTATGGCTACACCTTC. Translated: CASSQHRNYGYTF.

The rearrangement joins TRBV6-4 to TRBJ2-5; the match to TRBD1 covers 8 bases. The CDR3 runs 14 residues. V lost 3 bases to trimming and J lost 6 bases; unmatched junction nucleotides: 6. Germline values: CDR1 MRHNA, CDR2 SNTAGT. CDR3 nucleotide sequence: TGTGCCAGCAGTGAGAGAGGACAGGGTCAGACCCAGTACTTC. This encodes CASSERGQGQTQYF.

This clonotype was detected only once. The chain employs TRBV27 and TRBJ1-1; weak D call: TRBD1 (6 bases). CDR1 and CDR2 from the germline V gene are MNHEY and SMNVEV (reference sequence). This CDR3 region has 14 residues. Trimming pared 5 bases from V and 1 base from J, leaving 11 bases between. This CDR3 reads CASSDGQTNTEAFF. Written as DNA, the CDR3 is TGTGCCAGCAGTGACGGACAGACGAACACTGAAGCTTTCTTT.

V is TRBV20-1 and J is TRBJ2-1, with 13 bases identical to TRBD2. CDR1 DFQATT and CDR2 SNEGSKA come from the germline V gene (reference sequence). Unmatched junction bases numbered 10, after V lost 6 bases and J lost 8 bases. The CDR3 runs to 15 residues. The CDR3: CSAANLGLAGYEQFF. The CDR3 DNA follows: TGCAGTGCCGCCAACCTGGGACTAGCGGGATATGAGCAGTTCTTC.

The rearrangement joins TRBV5-1 to TRBJ1-1, with D tentatively TRBD1 (6 bases). Germline loops: CDR1 SGHRS, CDR2 YFSETQ. Trimming cost V 7 bases and J 4 bases, with 11 bases left between them. The CDR3 runs to 12 residues. The CDR3: CASGEGGTEAFF. The CDR3 nucleotides read TGCGCCAGCGGGGAAGGGGGCACTGAAGCTTTCTTT. The full variable domain, rest sourced from reference TRBV5-1 and TRBJ1-1, is KAGVTQTPRYLIKTRGQQVTLSCSPISGHRSVSWYQQTPGQGLQFLFEYFSETQRNKGNFPGRFSGRQFSNSRSEMNVSTLELGDSALYLCASGEGGTEAFFGQGTRLTVV.

V gene TRBV6-1 combines with J gene TRBJ1-5, with unresolved D. Trimming removed 6 bases from V and 0 bases from J, with 9 bases in between. The CDR3 loop spans 14 amino acids. The germline V gene encodes CDR1 MNHNS and CDR2 SASEGT. The CDR3 protein is CASRWAVSNQPQHF. The CDR3 DNA follows: TGTGCCAGCAGGTGGGCGGTTAGCAATCAGCCCCAGCATTTT.

The chain is built from TRBV6-2 or TRBV6-3 and TRBJ2-5; 9 nucleotides align to TRBD2. Germline V gene lookup returns CDR1 MNHEY and CDR2 SVGEGT. The junction had 10 bases not matched to a gene; V was cut back by 0 bases and J by 5 bases. The CDR3 runs to 17 residues. CDR3 protein: CASSYSPALAGSETQYF. CDR3 DNA: TGTGCCAGCAGTTACTCGCCGGCGCTAGCGGGATCGGAGACCCAGTACTTC.

This clonotype was detected ten times or more. The gene calls are TRBV24-1 and TRBJ1-2; a possible D gene is TRBD1 (5 bases). From germline, CDR1 is KGHDR and CDR2 SFDVKD. Between the trimmed V and J ends, which lost 4 bases and 4 bases, there was a span of 9 bases. This CDR3 spans 13 amino acids. CDR3 nucleotide sequence: TGTGCCACCAGTGACGACAGAGCCTATGGCTACACCTTC. Residues: CATSDDRAYGYTF.

This clonotype was observed once. The CDR3 DNA reads TGTGCCAGCTCGCGGGGGGTCAAGGAGACCCAGTACTTC. As protein: CASSRGVKETQYF. The chain links TRBV27 to TRBJ2-5, with 8 bases identical to TRBD2. Germline V CDR1 and CDR2: MNHEY, SMNVEV (reference sequence). The CDR3 length is 13 residues. With V trimmed by 8 bases and J by 5 bases, 7 bases remained unmatched.

This clonotype was counted ten times or more. The genes are TRBV7-9 and TRBJ1-3; D not certain. CDR1 SEHNR and CDR2 FQNEAQ come from the germline V gene (reference sequence). The CDR3 is 15 residues long. Trimming left V 2 bases short and J 4 bases short, with 12 bases between. The DNA of the CDR3 is TGTGCCAGCAGCTTATACGGGGTGGGAGGAAACACCATATATTTT. It encodes CASSLYGVGGNTIYF. Filled out from reference TRBV7-9 and TRBJ1-3, the complete variable domain reads DTGVSQNPRHKITKRGQNVTFRCDPISEHNRLYWYRQTLGQGPEFLTYFQNEAQLEKSRLLSDRFSAERPKGSFSTLEIQRTEQGDSAMYLCASSLYGVGGNTIYFGEGSWLTVV.

This clonotype was recorded at least ten times. The chain has TRBV11-2 and TRBJ1-3, with D unclear. This CDR3 region has 15 residues. Germline CDR1 SGHAT, CDR2 FQNNGV. V was trimmed by 2 bases and J by 0 bases, leaving 8 bases between them. The chain's CDR3 is CASSLRSSSGNTIYF. CDR3 in DNA: TGTGCCAGCAGCTTACGGTCTAGCTCTGGAAACACCATATATTTT.

The table lists this clonotype with a few counts. Just one base apart from a much larger clone, this may be a read error. The chain is built from TRBV12-3 or TRBV12-4 and TRBJ2-5; D is uncertain. There are 13 residues in the CDR3. V lost 8 bases to trimming and J lost 4 bases, with 14 bases between them. The CDR3 sequence: CASGYPSPETQYF. DNA of the CDR3: TGTGCCAGCGGATATCCAAGCCCAGAGACCCAGTACTTC.

This clonotype appeared many times. This chain uses TRBV6-1 with TRBJ1-4; no firm D call. V was shortened by 5 bases and J by 0 bases, with 13 bases between the two germline ends. The germline gives CDR1 MNHNS, CDR2 SASEGT. The CDR3 contains 16 residues. The DNA for the CDR3 is TGTGCCAGCAGTCCCGGACGGCGGACAACTAATGAAAAACTGTTTTTT. This sequence encodes CASSPGRRTTNEKLFF.

This clonotype was counted ten times or more. V usage is TRBV2 and J usage is TRBJ1-2, with 9 bases lining up with TRBD1. The ends lost 6 bases at V and 4 bases at J; junction bases unmatched: 6. The germline V gene encodes CDR1 SNHLY and CDR2 FYNNEI. The CDR3 is made up of 14 amino acids. The CDR3: CASSRQGVVYGYTF. CDR3 DNA: TGTGCCAGCAGCCGACAGGGGGTTGTCTATGGCTACACCTTC.

In its sample, this clonotype was seen many times. The chain couples TRBV7-8 to TRBJ2-5; D is perhaps TRBD2 (6 bases). The CDR3 is made up of 15 amino acids. The V end was cut by 4 bases, the J end by 4 bases, with 16 bases between. The germline V gene encodes CDR1 SGHVS and CDR2 FQNEAQ. In DNA, the CDR3 is TGTGCCAGCAGCTCGGGACTCGCCATAGGAGAGACCCAGTACTTC. Translation: CASSSGLAIGETQYF.

V gene TRBV28 combines with J gene TRBJ2-7; D is possibly TRBD1 (6 bases). The CDR3 spans 13 residues. Trimming shortened V by 8 bases and J by 2 bases, and 13 bases separated the two germline ends. Germline CDR1 is MDHEN and CDR2 is SYDVKM. Written as DNA, the CDR3 is TGTGCCAGCGCGACCGGGACACCCTACGAGCAGTACTTC. Its translation: CASATGTPYEQYF. Full variable domain (outside the CDR3, taken from reference TRBV28 and TRBJ2-7): DVKVTQSSRYLVKRTGEKVFLECVQDMDHENMFWYRQDPGLGLRLIYFSYDVKMKEKGDIPEGYSVSREKKERFSLILESASTNQTSMYLCASATGTPYEQYFGPGTRLTVT.